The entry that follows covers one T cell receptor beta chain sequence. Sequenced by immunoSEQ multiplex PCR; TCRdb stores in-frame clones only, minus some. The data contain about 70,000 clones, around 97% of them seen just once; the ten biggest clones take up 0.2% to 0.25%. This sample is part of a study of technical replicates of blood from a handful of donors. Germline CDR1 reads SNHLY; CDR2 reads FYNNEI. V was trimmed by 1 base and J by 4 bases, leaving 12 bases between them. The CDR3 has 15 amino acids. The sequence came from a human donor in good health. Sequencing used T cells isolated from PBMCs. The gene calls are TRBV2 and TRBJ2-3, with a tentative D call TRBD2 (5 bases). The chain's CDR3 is CASSEEAGGADTQYF. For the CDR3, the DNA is TGTGCCAGCAGTGAAGAGGCGGGTGGGGCAGATACGCAGTATTTT. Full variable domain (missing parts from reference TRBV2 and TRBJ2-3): EPEVTQTPSHQVTQMGQEVILRCVPISNHLYFYWYRQILGQKVEFLVSFYNNEISEKSEIFDDQFSVERPDGSNFTLKIRSTKLEDSAMYFCASSEEAGGADTQYFGPGTRLTVL.